The T cell receptor (beta chain) described here comes from a study of human T cells and chemical hapten exposure. Notes on the study in general: As the donors had alopecia, their immune response may differ from healthy people's. Significantly more large CDR3 similarity clusters arose among expanded TCRs than among controls.

MiXCR, run by TCRdb on the RACE reads, gives a single entry per CDR3 protein. The sample comprises under 300,000 distinct CDR3 sequences, almost 8% of which are singletons, and 1.2% rests with the top ten. Trimming left V 3 bases short and J 0 bases short, with 10 bases between. The germline CDR1 and CDR2 sequences are SGHRS and YFSETQ. CDR3 size: 15 residues. Notes on this clonotype: Its matching antigen is unknown.

This sample's time point: pre-sensitization, week 0. Documented treatment: therapeutic diphenylcyclopropenone sensitization with weekly scalp DPC. The template was total RNA from unfractionated whole blood. The source material was whole blood, sampled in connection with sensitization to the hapten diphenylcyclopropenone (DPC). The TCR originated in a man aged 18 to 30 with alopecia areata. Some clones in this sample may be carry-over from other donors' samples. This sequence joins TRBV5-1 and TRBJ1-3; D may be TRBD1 (5 bases). CDR3 nucleotides: TGCGCCAGCAGCTCGGGGGGGATCTCTGGAAACACCATATATTTT. It translates to CASSSGGISGNTIYF. Full variable domain (outside the CDR3, taken from reference TRBV5-1 and TRBJ1-3): KAGVTQTPRYLIKTRGQQVTLSCSPISGHRSVSWYQQTPGQGLQFLFEYFSETQRNKGNFPGRFSGRQFSNSRSEMNVSTLELGDSALYLCASSSGGISGNTIYFGEGSWLTVV.